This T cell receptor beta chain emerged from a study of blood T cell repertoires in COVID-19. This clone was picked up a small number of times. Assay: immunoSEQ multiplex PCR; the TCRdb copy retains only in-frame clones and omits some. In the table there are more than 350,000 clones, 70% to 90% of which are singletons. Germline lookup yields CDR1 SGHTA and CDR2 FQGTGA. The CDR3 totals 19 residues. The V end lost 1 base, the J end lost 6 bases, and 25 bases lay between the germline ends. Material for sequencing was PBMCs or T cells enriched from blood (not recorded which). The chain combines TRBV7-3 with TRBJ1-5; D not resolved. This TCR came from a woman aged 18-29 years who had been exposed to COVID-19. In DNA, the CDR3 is TGTGCCAGCAGCTTAAGTCAAGGCGTGTCCGGGTTTGACGGTCAGCCCCAGCATTTT. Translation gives CASSLSQGVSGFDGQPQHF.